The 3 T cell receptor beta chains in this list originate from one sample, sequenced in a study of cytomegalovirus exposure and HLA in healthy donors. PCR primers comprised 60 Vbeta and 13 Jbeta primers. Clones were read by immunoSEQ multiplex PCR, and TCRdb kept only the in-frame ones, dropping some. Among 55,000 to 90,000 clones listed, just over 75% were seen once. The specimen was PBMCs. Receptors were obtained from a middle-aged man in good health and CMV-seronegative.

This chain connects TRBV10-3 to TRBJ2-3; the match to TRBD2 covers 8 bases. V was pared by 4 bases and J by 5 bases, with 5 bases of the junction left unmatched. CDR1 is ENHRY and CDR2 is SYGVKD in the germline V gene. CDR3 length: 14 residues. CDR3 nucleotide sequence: TGTGCCATCAGTGTGGGACTAGTGAGAGATACGCAGTATTTT. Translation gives CAISVGLVRDTQYF.

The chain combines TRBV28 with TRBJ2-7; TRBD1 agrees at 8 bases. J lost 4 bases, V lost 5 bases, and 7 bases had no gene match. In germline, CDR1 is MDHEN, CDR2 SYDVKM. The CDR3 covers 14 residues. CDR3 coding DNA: TGTGCCAGCAGTGGACAGGGTGTACCTTACGAGCAGTACTTC. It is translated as CASSGQGVPYEQYF. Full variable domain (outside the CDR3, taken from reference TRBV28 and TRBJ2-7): DVKVTQSSRYLVKRTGEKVFLECVQDMDHENMFWYRQDPGLGLRLIYFSYDVKMKEKGDIPEGYSVSREKKERFSLILESASTNQTSMYLCASSGQGVPYEQYFGPGTRLTVT.

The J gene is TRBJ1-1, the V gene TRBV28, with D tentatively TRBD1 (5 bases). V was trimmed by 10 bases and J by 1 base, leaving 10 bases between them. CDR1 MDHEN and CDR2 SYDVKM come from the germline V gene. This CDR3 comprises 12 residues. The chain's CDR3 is CATLTENTEAFF. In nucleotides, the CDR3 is TGTGCCACCCTGACAGAGAACACTGAAGCTTTCTTT.